Shown below are 32 T cell receptor beta chains from a single sample sequenced in a study of response to subunit inactivated influenza vaccine. In TCRdb, the RT-PCR reads were re-called with MiXCR into one record per CDR3 protein. This table has about 310,000 distinct CDR3 sequences, 22% appearing once. This specimen was PBMCs from blood, taken approximately 20 months after vaccination. These TCRs come from a man between 50 and 70 years old who received an inactivated influenza vaccine.

This clonotype was found a few times. The V gene is TRBV19, the J gene TRBJ1-1; D not certain. Germline CDR1 reads LNHDA; CDR2 reads SQIVND (reference sequence). CDR3 length: 13 residues. Between the trimmed V and J ends, which lost 3 bases and 2 bases, there was a span of 7 bases. CDR3 residues: CASSMKANTEAFF. As DNA, the CDR3 is TGTGCCAGTAGTATGAAGGCCAACACTGAAGCTTTCTTT.

This clonotype was seen a few times. The gene calls are TRBV12-3 or TRBV12-4 and TRBJ2-1, with 10 bases identical to TRBD2. V dropped 6 bases and J dropped 9; count of bases not matched to a gene: 5. This CDR3 has 13 amino acids. DNA for the CDR3: TGTGCCAGCAGCCAAGGACTAGCGGCTGAGCAGTTCTTC. Residues: CASSQGLAAEQFF.

Notes on this clonotype: A read error may account for a junction end that differs from germline. The chain recombines TRBV20-1 with TRBJ2-6, with D perhaps TRBD2 (6 bases). Germline CDR1 is DFQATT and CDR2 is SNEGSKA (reference sequence). This CDR3 is built from 18 residues. The CDR3 region has the DNA TGCAGCGCTACGCGGGGTGGCCCTACTAGCTCTGGGGCCAACGTCCTGACTTTC. Translating it yields CSATRGGPTSSGANVLTF.

A word on this clonotype: One base away lies a much larger clone, so this may be a sequencing read error. The CDR3 does not end in the conserved phenylalanine or tryptophan, so this is likely a read error. V usage is TRBV11-1 and J usage is TRBJ1-6; D is perhaps TRBD1 (5 bases). V shed 5 bases and J shed 8 bases, with 13 bases lying between them. This CDR3 region has 14 residues. Germline values: CDR1 SGHAT, CDR2 FQDESV (reference sequence). CDR3: CASSLDDSYSPLHC. The CDR3, as DNA: TGTGCCAGCAGCCTAGATGACAGCTATTCACCCCTCCACTGT.

This chain links TRBV28 with TRBJ1-1; the match to TRBD1 covers 7 bases. V dropped 2 bases and J dropped 8; count of bases not matched to a gene: 5. The germline V gene encodes CDR1 MDHEN and CDR2 SYDVKM. This CDR3 contains 13 residues. In DNA, the CDR3 is TGTGCCAGCAGTTTAATAAGGACAGGAGAAGCTTTCTTT. Translating gives CASSLIRTGEAFF.

The CDR3 coding sequence is TGCAGCGTTGGCGGCAGTTTGGGCGGTATCACTGAAGCTTTCTTT. Residues: CSVGGSLGGITEAFF. This chain joins TRBV29-1 and TRBJ1-1; D unresolved. V was shortened by 4 bases and J by 4 bases, with 19 bases between the two germline ends. CDR3 length: 15 residues. Germline values: CDR1 SQVTM, CDR2 ANQGSEA.

The V gene is TRBV28, the J gene TRBJ2-1, with D uncertain. The CDR3 consists of 14 residues. The germline CDR1 and CDR2 sequences are MDHEN and SYDVKM. Deletions cut 7 bases from V and 0 bases from J, with 10 bases between. In nucleotides, the CDR3 is TGTGCCAGCAACGGCGGACCCTCCTACAATGAGCAGTTCTTC. Translated, it gives CASNGGPSYNEQFF. The whole variable domain, remainder taken from reference TRBV28 and TRBJ2-1, is DVKVTQSSRYLVKRTGEKVFLECVQDMDHENMFWYRQDPGLGLRLIYFSYDVKMKEKGDIPEGYSVSREKKERFSLILESASTNQTSMYLCASNGGPSYNEQFFGPGTRLTVL.

Only a few counts were recorded for this clonotype. The chain recombines TRBV20-1 with TRBJ1-2; 7 nucleotides agree with TRBD1. CDR3 length: 15 residues. After removal of 4 bases from V and 1 base from J, the junction contained 9 bases not matched to a gene. Germline lookup yields CDR1 DFQATT and CDR2 SNEGSKA (reference sequence). CDR3 amino acids: CSATPGQRINYGYTF. In DNA, the CDR3 is TGCAGTGCTACCCCGGGACAGAGAATTAACTATGGCTACACCTTC.

The chain is built from TRBV6-5 and TRBJ2-7; 8 nucleotides align to TRBD2. The CDR3 is 16 amino acids. Germline lookup yields CDR1 MNHEY and CDR2 SVGAGI. V was clipped by 0 bases and J by 7 bases; unmatched bases: 11. CDR3 sequence: CASSYSIHLGLVEQYF. For the CDR3, the DNA is TGTGCCAGCAGTTACTCGATCCACCTGGGACTAGTGGAGCAGTACTTC.

There are a few counts of this clonotype. This rearrangement joins TRBV6-5 to TRBJ2-1; D is unresolved. V lost 6 bases, J lost 9 bases, and 9 bases lay in between. CDR3 length equals 11 residues. CDR1 and CDR2 (germline): MNHEY, SVGAGI. The CDR3 loop is CASRSRLEQFF. The CDR3 nucleotides read TGTGCCAGCAGGTCTCGGCTTGAGCAGTTCTTC.

DNA of the CDR3: TGTGCCAGCAGCCCGATCTTTGACAGGGGTCTGAATGAGCAGTTCTTC. Protein sequence: CASSPIFDRGLNEQFF. The chain combines TRBV12-3 or TRBV12-4 with TRBJ2-1, with 8 bases matching TRBD1. This CDR3 region has 16 residues. The junction had 14 bases not matched to a gene; V was cut back by 6 bases and J by 7 bases.

This clonotype occurred a few times. J is TRBJ2-1 and V is TRBV18; perhaps TRBD2 as D (6 bases). CDR3 length: 15 residues. From germline, CDR1 is KGHSH and CDR2 LQKENI. The ends were cut back, 2 bases at V and 0 bases at J, with 8 bases in the middle. CDR3 DNA: TGTGCCAGCTCACCAGCGGGGCCCTCCTACAATGAGCAGTTCTTC. The encoded protein is CASSPAGPSYNEQFF.

This clonotype came up many times. Sequence at one end of the junction differs from germline and may be a read error. The CDR3 protein is CASSLEGLNTEAFF. As DNA, the CDR3 is TGCGCCAGCAGCTTGGAGGGTCTGAACACTGAAGCTTTCTTT. The rearrangement joins TRBV5-4 to TRBJ1-1, with unresolved D. This CDR3 is built from 14 residues. Germline CDR1 is SGHNT and CDR2 is YYREEE (reference sequence). Complete variable domain (other parts from reference TRBV5-4 and TRBJ1-1): ETGVTQSPTHLIKTRGQQVTLRCSSQSGHNTVSWYQQALGQGPQFIFQYYREEENGRGNFPPRFSGLQFPNYSSELNVNALELDDSALYLCASSLEGLNTEAFFGQGTRLTVV.

A word on this clonotype: An end of the junction differs from the germline gene, which may be a read error. This rearrangement joins TRBV5-1 to TRBJ1-3; D is ambiguous. The CDR3 has 13 amino acids. Germline CDR1 SGHRS, CDR2 YFSETQ. Here the CDR3 DNA reads TGCGCCAGCAGCTTGGACAGCGGAAACTCCATATATTTT. Amino acid sequence: CASSLDSGNSIYF. Based on the CDR3 plus reference TRBV5-1 and TRBJ1-3, the full variable domain is KAGVTQTPRYLIKTRGQQVTLSCSPISGHRSVSWYQQTPGQGLQFLFEYFSETQRNKGNFPGRFSGRQFSNSRSEMNVSTLELGDSALYLCASSLDSGNSIYFGEGSWLTVV.

This clonotype has at least ten counts. The V and J genes are TRBV10-3 and TRBJ1-2; possibly TRBD1 for D (6 bases). The CDR3 runs 14 residues. Trimming cost V 2 bases and J 8 bases, with 15 bases left between them. In germline, CDR1 is ENHRY, CDR2 SYGVKD. CDR3 nucleotides: TGTGCCATCAGTGAGCGAATCAACAGGGACGGCTACACCTTC. This codes for CAISERINRDGYTF.

The V and J genes are TRBV5-1 and TRBJ2-5; 7 nucleotides match TRBD1. V was clipped by 4 bases and J by 1 base; unmatched bases: 7. Germline CDR1 and CDR2: SGHRS and YFSETQ. This CDR3 comprises 15 residues. The CDR3 DNA reads as TGCGCCAGCAGCATAAGCAGGGGGACCCAAGAGACCCAGTACTTC. This encodes CASSISRGTQETQYF. The entire variable domain, with the rest obtained from reference TRBV5-1 and TRBJ2-5, is as follows: KAGVTQTPRYLIKTRGQQVTLSCSPISGHRSVSWYQQTPGQGLQFLFEYFSETQRNKGNFPGRFSGRQFSNSRSEMNVSTLELGDSALYLCASSISRGTQETQYFGPGTRLLVL.

This clonotype has a handful of counts. The genes are TRBV29-1 and TRBJ1-2; 8 positions match TRBD1. The V segment lost 7 bases and the J segment 2 bases; nucleotides outside the gene matches: 6. Looked up from germline, CDR1 is SQVTM and CDR2 is ANQGSEA. CDR3 length equals 13 residues. CDR3 protein: CSDRQGPNYGYTF. The CDR3 bases are TGCAGCGACCGACAGGGGCCCAACTATGGCTACACCTTC.

This clonotype has more than one count but fewer than ten. CDR3 protein: CSVDRWNEQFF. CDR3 nucleotides: TGCAGCGTTGATCGGTGGAATGAGCAGTTCTTC. The chain is built from TRBV29-1 and TRBJ2-1; D not resolved. CDR1 SQVTM and CDR2 ANQGSEA come from the germline V gene. Trimming cost V 3 bases and J 7 bases, with 7 bases left between them. The CDR3 contains 11 residues.

The genes are TRBV4-2 and TRBJ1-3, with D perhaps TRBD1 (5 bases). Trimming cost V 0 bases and J 0 bases, with 9 bases left between them. The CDR3 extends over 16 amino acids. The germline V gene encodes CDR1 LGHNA and CDR2 YNFKEQ. The CDR3 nucleotides are TGTGCCAGCAGCCAAGATCGGGGCCTCTCTGGAAACACCATATATTTT. Residues: CASSQDRGLSGNTIYF.

The chain recombines TRBV5-1 with TRBJ2-7; 11 bases line up with TRBD2. The junction had 6 bases not matched to a gene; V was cut back by 4 bases and J by 3 bases. Germline V CDR1 and CDR2: SGHRS, YFSETQ. This CDR3 spans 15 amino acids. Here the CDR3 reads CASSTTSGRVYEQYF. Here the CDR3 DNA reads TGCGCCAGCAGCACCACTAGCGGGAGAGTCTACGAGCAGTACTTC. The full variable domain, in which reference TRBV5-1 and TRBJ2-7 provide the parts outside the CDR3, is KAGVTQTPRYLIKTRGQQVTLSCSPISGHRSVSWYQQTPGQGLQFLFEYFSETQRNKGNFPGRFSGRQFSNSRSEMNVSTLELGDSALYLCASSTTSGRVYEQYFGPGTRLTVT.

In its sample, this clonotype was seen many times. The J gene is TRBJ1-5, the V gene TRBV7-8; D ambiguous. CDR3 length: 14 amino acids. Trimming left V 1 base short and J 9 bases short, with 13 bases between. Germline CDR1 and CDR2: SGHVS and FQNEAQ. The DNA for the CDR3 is TGTGCCAGCAGCTTAGGGGATGTTCTTGGGCCCCAGCATTTT. This codes for CASSLGDVLGPQHF.

This clonotype has just a few counts. The chain recombines TRBV5-4 with TRBJ2-2, with 9 bases identical to TRBD2. The ends lost 1 base at V and 2 bases at J; junction bases unmatched: 3. From germline, CDR1 is SGHNT and CDR2 YYREEE (reference sequence). The CDR3 spans 16 residues. The CDR3 DNA follows: TGTGCCAGCAGCTTGCAGACTAGCGGAAACACCGGGGAGCTGTTTTTT. It encodes CASSLQTSGNTGELFF.

This clonotype came up a few times. The genes are TRBV7-6 and TRBJ2-7; 10 nucleotides align to TRBD2. Germline V gene lookup returns CDR1 SGHVS and CDR2 FNYEAQ. The ends lost 5 bases at V and 0 bases at J; junction bases unmatched: 4. The CDR3 is made up of 15 amino acids. This CDR3 reads CASSASGSGSYEQYF. CDR3 bases: TGTGCCAGCAGCGCTAGCGGGAGCGGCTCCTACGAGCAGTACTTC.

J is TRBJ1-3 and V is TRBV4-1, with TRBD1 as a possible D gene (5 bases). CDR1 is MGHRA, CDR2 YSYEKL, per germline. Trimming left V 4 bases short and J 2 bases short, with 18 bases between. This CDR3 spans 17 amino acids. The CDR3 DNA reads TGCGCCAGCAGCCCAAAACAGGAACGTTGGACTGGAAACACCATATATTTT. It yields the protein CASSPKQERWTGNTIYF.

This clonotype was detected only a few times. The chain recombines TRBV18 with TRBJ1-1; 11 bases align to TRBD1. Germline CDR1 KGHSH, CDR2 LQKENI. Germline trimming cut 4 bases from V and 10 bases from J; bases unmatched to any gene: 8. CDR3 length: 14 amino acids. The CDR3 region is CASSLDRGRPAAFF. Here the CDR3 DNA reads TGTGCCAGCTCACTGGACAGGGGGCGGCCAGCAGCTTTCTTT.

DNA for the CDR3: TGTGCCAGCAGCCATCCGGCAGCCGATAGCAATCAGCCCCAGCATTTT. Its translation: CASSHPAADSNQPQHF. This chain uses TRBV28 with TRBJ1-5; no reliable D call. This CDR3 has 16 residues. Germline CDR1 is MDHEN and CDR2 is SYDVKM. V was trimmed by 6 bases and J by 0 bases, leaving 15 bases between them. Full variable domain (rest looked up from reference TRBV28 and TRBJ1-5): DVKVTQSSRYLVKRTGEKVFLECVQDMDHENMFWYRQDPGLGLRLIYFSYDVKMKEKGDIPEGYSVSREKKERFSLILESASTNQTSMYLCASSHPAADSNQPQHFGDGTRLSIL.

This clonotype has more than one count but fewer than ten. The chain is built from TRBV20-1 and TRBJ2-3, with 12 bases lining up with TRBD2. The CDR3 covers 19 residues. Germline CDR1 reads DFQATT; CDR2 reads SNEGSKA (reference sequence). Trimming took 0 bases from V and 2 from J; bases not matched to a gene: 12. CDR3 sequence (DNA): TGCAGTGCTAGAGAAACTACTAGCGGGAGGACCTCTCCCACAGATACGCAGTATTTT. Residues: CSARETTSGRTSPTDTQYF.

This clonotype was detected only a few times. The chain is built from TRBV2 and TRBJ2-2; tentative D call: TRBD2 (5 bases). The germline gives CDR1 SNHLY, CDR2 FYNNEI. There are 13 residues in the CDR3. Trimming left V 5 bases short and J 7 bases short, with 11 bases between. This CDR3 reads CASSPLDVGELFF. The DNA of the CDR3 is TGTGCCAGCAGTCCACTAGACGTCGGGGAGCTGTTTTTT.

This clonotype was found many times. The chain is built from TRBV4-1 and TRBJ1-5, with D unclear. The germline CDR1 and CDR2 sequences are MGHRA and YSYEKL. The length of the CDR3 is 14 residues. Trimming removed 3 bases from V and 1 base from J, with 7 bases in between. This CDR3 reads CASSQGFSNQPQHF. The CDR3 DNA sequence: TGCGCCAGCAGCCAGGGTTTCAGCAATCAGCCCCAGCATTTT.

This clonotype came up a few times. This chain joins TRBV5-1 and TRBJ2-1; D is undetermined. V was cut by 0 bases and J by 8 bases, with 18 bases left in between. The CDR3 consists of 16 residues. Per germline, CDR1 SGHRS and CDR2 YFSETQ. The CDR3 spells CASSLGFPGLLDEQFF. The CDR3 bases are TGCGCCAGCAGCTTGGGTTTCCCGGGTCTTTTGGATGAGCAGTTCTTC.

The chain couples TRBV20-1 to TRBJ1-1, with a tentative D call TRBD1 (5 bases). Trimming took off 3 bases at V and 1 base at J, with 9 bases between the two ends. The V gene's germline CDR1 is DFQATT and CDR2 SNEGSKA (reference sequence). CDR3 length equals 13 residues. The CDR3 is CSASGGTNTEAFF. CDR3 nucleotides: TGCAGTGCTAGTGGAGGGACGAACACTGAAGCTTTCTTT.

The CDR3 spells CASSLQGHNSPLHF. CDR3 DNA sequence: TGCGCCAGCAGCTTGCAGGGGCATAATTCACCCCTCCACTTT. The genes are TRBV5-1 and TRBJ1-6, with D tentatively TRBD1 (6 bases). The CDR3 runs to 14 residues. Trimming left V 1 base short and J 5 bases short, with 7 bases between. Germline CDR1 reads SGHRS; CDR2 reads YFSETQ.